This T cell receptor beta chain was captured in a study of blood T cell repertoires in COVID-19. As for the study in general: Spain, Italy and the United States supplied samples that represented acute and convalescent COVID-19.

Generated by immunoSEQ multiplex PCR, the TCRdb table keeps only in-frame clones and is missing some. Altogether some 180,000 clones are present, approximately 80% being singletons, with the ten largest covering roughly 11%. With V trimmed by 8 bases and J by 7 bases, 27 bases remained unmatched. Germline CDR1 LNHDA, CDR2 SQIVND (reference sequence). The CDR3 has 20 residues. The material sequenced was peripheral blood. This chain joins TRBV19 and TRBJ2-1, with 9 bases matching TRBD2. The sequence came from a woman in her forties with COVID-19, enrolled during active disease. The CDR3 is CASVQPPGLAGFNGANEQFF. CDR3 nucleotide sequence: TGTGCCAGTGTCCAACCACCGGGGCTAGCGGGATTTAATGGGGCAAATGAGCAGTTCTTC.